Given below is one T cell receptor (beta chain) in context. The sample holds many counts of this clonotype. Its recognized antigen is unknown. Base qualities were left out, and no much larger clone turns up one base away. These data originate in a study of T-cell reconstitution after alpha-beta-depleted transplantation in children (TCRdb year 2016). About the study as a whole: The study quantitatively tracked T-cell immune reconstitution after TCRalphabeta/CD19-depleted allogeneic hematopoietic cell transplantation in children using TCR repertoire profiling.

Library generation was performed with PCR. Instrument used: Illumina HiSeq 2500. Molecular barcoding was employed in the preparation of TCR libraries, with unique molecular identifiers being used to normalize TCRbeta repertoire quantification. TCRdb handled the public reads itself, with Q25 trimming in fastp and clone calling in MiXCR, and kept productive beta chains. Every entry covers one CDR3 protein and lists the most common genes and DNA from its rows. The sample has under 300,000 distinct CDR3 sequences on record, 9.7% of them singletons. The ten largest clones capture approximately 5.4% of the sample. The germline V end is reduced by 1 base and the J end by 8 bases; junction bases left unmatched: 10. As encoded in the germline V gene, CDR1 is LGHNA while CDR2 is YNFKEQ. The CDR3 runs 16 residues from the cysteine to the phenylalanine. The CDR3 DNA has 48 bases and is translated from base 1.

Rearrangement joined TRBV4-2 to TRBJ1-5; TRBD1 aligns with 8 central bases. Sequences were derived from PBMCs from the stem cell graft donor, sampled from the stem cell graft. This receptor was obtained from a human donor who donated a stem cell graft to a child with SCID. The CDR3 protein is CASSQGGTGPPEPQHF. The DNA sequence is given as TGTGCCAGCAGCCAAGGAGGGACAGGACCGCCCGAGCCCCAGCATTTT.